Below, 23 T cell receptor beta chains from the same sample are listed, as sequenced in a study of shared clonotypes between healthy human individuals. TCRdb keeps only in-frame clones here, not all; method: immunoSEQ multiplex PCR. The table shows millions of clones, with 95% occurring only once. Sequencing used naive CD4+ T cells sorted from blood. Specified subset: CD45RA+ positively selected. These receptors originate from a man aged 18-30 years in good health.

In this sample, this clone turned up a few times. The V and J genes are TRBV29-1 and TRBJ1-2; unclear D gene. Germline loops: CDR1 SQVTM, CDR2 ANQGSEA. The CDR3 runs 11 residues. With 5 bases removed from V and 0 bases from J, the gap between germline ends came to 4 bases. The DNA for the CDR3 is TGCAGCGTTATCTCTAACTATGGCTACACCTTC. Translation: CSVISNYGYTF. The complete variable domain, with remaining parts taken from reference TRBV29-1 and TRBJ1-2, reads SAVISQKPSRDICQRGTSLTIQCQVDSQVTMMFWYRQQPGQSLTLIATANQGSEATYESGFVIDKFPISRPNLTFSTLTVSNMSPEDSSIYLCSVISNYGYTFGSGTRLTVV.

V usage is TRBV2 and J usage is TRBJ2-7; 10 positions match TRBD1. The CDR3 has 16 residues. Germline CDR1 and CDR2: SNHLY and FYNNEI. J lost 2 bases, V lost 6 bases, and 10 bases had no gene match. The CDR3 region has the DNA TGTGCCAGCAGGACTCCGGGACAGGGGACCCCCTACGAGCAGTACTTC. It is translated as CASRTPGQGTPYEQYF.

The chain employs TRBV18 and TRBJ2-7, with TRBD2 matching 8 bases. Germline CDR1 is KGHSH and CDR2 is LQKENI. V lost 5 bases to trimming and J lost 0 bases; unmatched junction nucleotides: 6. The CDR3 extends over 15 amino acids. The CDR3 DNA sequence: TGTGCCAGCTCAGTTAAACTAGCGGACTCCTACGAGCAGTACTTC. It specifies CASSVKLADSYEQYF.

As concerns this clone: Other DNA sequences in this sample translate to the same CDR3. This chain links TRBV18 with TRBJ1-1, with no clear D. CDR1 and CDR2 (germline): KGHSH, LQKENI. With 6 bases removed from V and 1 base from J, the gap between germline ends came to 12 bases. The CDR3 length is 14 residues. This CDR3 reads CASSPPGKNTEAFF. The CDR3 nucleotides are TGTGCCAGCTCGCCGCCAGGTAAGAACACTGAAGCTTTCTTT.

This chain connects TRBV7-2 to TRBJ2-5; D is uncertain. The V and J ends lost 3 bases and 2 bases respectively, with 10 bases between them. The CDR3 loop spans 14 amino acids. Per the germline V gene, CDR1 is SGHTA and CDR2 is FQGNSA. The CDR3 reads CASSFGVGQETQYF. DNA of the CDR3: TGTGCCAGCAGCTTTGGAGTGGGGCAAGAGACCCAGTACTTC.

V usage is TRBV6-1 and J usage is TRBJ2-7; D call uncertain. CDR1 is MNHNS, CDR2 SASEGT, per germline. This CDR3 comprises 13 residues. The V and J ends lost 4 bases and 5 bases respectively, with 12 bases between them. CDR3 amino acids: CASSGPNSDEQYF. The CDR3 DNA reads TGTGCCAGCAGTGGACCCAACAGCGACGAGCAGTACTTC.

CDR3 amino acids: CATRLAGEGEQYF. The CDR3 nucleotides read TGTGCCACTCGACTAGCGGGAGAGGGCGAGCAGTACTTC. This sequence joins TRBV6-5 and TRBJ2-7; 12 positions agree with TRBD2. The CDR3 extends over 13 amino acids. Germline V CDR1 and CDR2: MNHEY, SVGAGI. V shed 10 bases and J 6 bases; nucleotides not matched to a gene: 7.

This chain joins TRBV18 and TRBJ1-6; TRBD1 might be the D (6 bases). Germline V gene lookup returns CDR1 KGHSH and CDR2 LQKENI. Trimming shortened V by 6 bases and J by 8 bases, and 17 bases separated the two germline ends. This CDR3 is built from 15 residues. The CDR3 reads CASSPQGNDDSPLHF. The CDR3 DNA reads as TGTGCCAGCTCGCCCCAGGGGAATGATGATTCACCCCTCCACTTT.

The chain carries TRBV6-5 and TRBJ1-4; D gene unclear. The V gene lost 2 bases and the J gene lost 3 bases, with 13 bases spanning the gap. CDR3 length: 16 amino acids. The germline V gene has CDR1 MNHEY and CDR2 SVGAGI. For the CDR3, the DNA is TGTGCCAGCAGTTACGCGTTCCAGTCCGCTAATGAAAAACTGTTTTTT. This encodes CASSYAFQSANEKLFF.

The CDR3 protein is CASSQLSDHGYTF. For the CDR3, the DNA is TGTGCCAGCAGCCAACTCAGCGATCATGGCTACACCTTC. The V call is TRBV14, the J call TRBJ1-2; the D is unclear. This CDR3 is 13 amino acids long. Trimming pared 2 bases from V and 6 bases from J, leaving 10 bases between. CDR1 and CDR2 from the germline V gene are SGHDN and FVKESK.

This clone was detected only once. Distinct nucleotide sequences in the sample also encode this CDR3. The rearrangement joins TRBV18 to TRBJ1-5, with D tentatively TRBD1 (6 bases). V was clipped by 1 base and J by 2 bases, with 12 bases between them. CDR1 and CDR2 (germline): KGHSH, LQKENI. The CDR3 runs 16 residues. The CDR3 bases are TGTGCCAGCTCACCACGGGGGGGCGCGGGCAATCAGCCCCAGCATTTT. Translating gives CASSPRGGAGNQPQHF.

V is TRBV4-2 and J is TRBJ2-3, with D perhaps matching TRBD2 (6 bases). Germline CDR1 is LGHNA and CDR2 is YNFKEQ. This CDR3 region has 18 residues. Trimming shortened V by 2 bases and J by 2 bases, and 20 bases separated the two germline ends. CDR3 coding DNA: TGTGCCAGCAGCCAAAGCCTGGGGCTAGCGTCAAACACAGATACGCAGTATTTT. It specifies CASSQSLGLASNTDTQYF.

V is TRBV2 and J is TRBJ1-2, with D perhaps TRBD1 (5 bases). The CDR3 runs to 11 residues. Germline V gene data show CDR1 as SNHLY and CDR2 as FYNNEI. V lost 7 bases, J lost 11 bases, and 14 bases lay in between. The CDR3 protein is CASNYRWIYTF. The CDR3 coding sequence is TGTGCCAGCAACTACAGGTGGATTTACACCTTC.

The gene calls are TRBV4-1 and TRBJ2-5, with TRBD2 identical over 7 bases. V lost 4 bases and J lost 1; bases outside the gene matches: 9. The CDR3 contains 16 residues. Per germline, CDR1 MGHRA and CDR2 YSYEKL. DNA for the CDR3: TGCGCCAGCAGCCCTTTAGCATGGGAGGGCCAAGAGACCCAGTACTTC. Residues: CASSPLAWEGQETQYF.

The chain combines TRBV5-8 with TRBJ2-3; 8 positions match TRBD2. V trimming: 2 bases; J trimming: 3 bases; junction bases outside the gene matches: 11. The germline V gene has CDR1 SGHTS and CDR2 YDEGEE. The CDR3 is 17 amino acids. CDR3 bases: TGTGCCAGCAGCTTTACGGGAGGGCCACGAGGGACAGATACGCAGTATTTT. As protein: CASSFTGGPRGTDTQYF.

Comments on this clone: The same CDR3 arises from other DNA sequences in this sample as well. This chain links TRBV5-6 with TRBJ2-5; 14 bases line up with TRBD2. The germline V gene encodes CDR1 SGHDT and CDR2 YYEEEE. V lost 4 bases to trimming and J lost 1 base; unmatched junction nucleotides: 3. The CDR3 sequence is 16 residues long. The CDR3 loop reads CASSVGLAGGQETQYF. As DNA, the CDR3 is TGTGCCAGCAGCGTCGGACTAGCGGGGGGCCAAGAGACCCAGTACTTC.

Details on this clone: In the same sample, other DNA sequences code for this CDR3. The chain couples TRBV5-1 to TRBJ2-3; D might be TRBD2 (5 bases). There are 15 residues in the CDR3. Germline V gives CDR1 SGHRS, CDR2 YFSETQ. V was clipped by 2 bases and J by 0 bases, with 10 bases between them. CDR3 sequence: CASSFRGSSTDTQYF. The CDR3 DNA reads TGCGCCAGCAGCTTCCGGGGTTCAAGCACAGATACGCAGTATTTT.

The chain uses TRBV6-5 and TRBJ1-3; TRBD1 is a possible D gene (6 bases). This CDR3 is 14 amino acids long. V was shortened by 6 bases and J by 4 bases, with 13 bases between the two germline ends. CDR1 MNHEY and CDR2 SVGAGI come from the germline V gene. CDR3 in DNA: TGTGCCAGCAGCTACAGGGTAGGAGGAAACACCATATATTTT. It is translated as CASSYRVGGNTIYF.

Concerning this clone: A single base separates this from a much larger clone, so it may be a read error. The sample carries other DNA sequences with the same CDR3. The rearrangement joins TRBV5-4 to TRBJ1-1, with D possibly matching TRBD1 (5 bases). V lost 0 bases and J lost 0, with 6 bases in between. Germline CDR1 is SGHNT and CDR2 is YYREEE (reference sequence). This CDR3 has 14 amino acids. For the CDR3, the DNA is TGTGCCAGCAGCTTGGGACAGATGAACACTGAAGCTTTCTTT. Translation: CASSLGQMNTEAFF. Using reference TRBV5-4 and TRBJ1-1 for the parts outside the CDR3, the full variable domain is ETGVTQSPTHLIKTRGQQVTLRCSSQSGHNTVSWYQQALGQGPQFIFQYYREEENGRGNFPPRFSGLQFPNYSSELNVNALELDDSALYLCASSLGQMNTEAFFGQGTRLTVV.

This clone was detected only once. The genes are TRBV9 and TRBJ2-2; 8 bases are shared with TRBD2. The junction had 11 bases not matched to a gene; V was cut back by 2 bases and J by 8 bases. The CDR3 length is 16 residues. The V gene's germline CDR1 is SGDLS and CDR2 YYNGEE. CDR3: CASSVYSGSVSGELFF. The CDR3 DNA sequence: TGTGCCAGCAGCGTTTACAGCGGGAGTGTATCTGGGGAGCTGTTTTTT. The full variable domain, its missing parts supplied by reference TRBV9 and TRBJ2-2, is DSGVTQTPKHLITATGQRVTLRCSPRSGDLSVYWYQQSLDQGLQFLIQYYNGEERAKGNILERFSAQQFPDLHSELNLSSLELGDSALYFCASSVYSGSVSGELFFGEGSRLTVL.

The J gene is TRBJ2-7, the V gene TRBV30; a weak D match, TRBD1 (6 bases). Per germline, CDR1 GTSNPN and CDR2 SVGIG (reference sequence). Trimming pared 2 bases from V and 0 bases from J, leaving 14 bases between. This CDR3 contains 15 residues. The DNA for the CDR3 is TGTGCCTGGAGTTCCGGACAGTCCTTCTCCTACGAGCAGTACTTC. Translated, it gives CAWSSGQSFSYEQYF.

The chain is built from TRBV5-5 and TRBJ2-7; TRBD1 matches at 10 bases. J gave up 3 bases and V 4 bases, and 4 bases lay outside the gene matches. CDR3 size: 14 residues. Per germline, CDR1 SGHKS and CDR2 YYEKEE (reference sequence). The CDR3 coding sequence is TGTGCCAGCAGCATCCGGGACAGGGGCTACGAGCAGTACTTC. This sequence encodes CASSIRDRGYEQYF.

With regard to this clone: The same CDR3 arises from other DNA sequences in this sample as well. The gene calls are TRBV30 and TRBJ2-7; D is uncertain. V was cut by 2 bases and J by 2 bases, with 7 bases left in between. The CDR3 runs 12 residues. Germline loops: CDR1 GTSNPN, CDR2 SVGIG (reference sequence). CDR3 in DNA: TGTGCCTGGAGTAAAGGACCCTACGAGCAGTACTTC. Amino acid sequence: CAWSKGPYEQYF.